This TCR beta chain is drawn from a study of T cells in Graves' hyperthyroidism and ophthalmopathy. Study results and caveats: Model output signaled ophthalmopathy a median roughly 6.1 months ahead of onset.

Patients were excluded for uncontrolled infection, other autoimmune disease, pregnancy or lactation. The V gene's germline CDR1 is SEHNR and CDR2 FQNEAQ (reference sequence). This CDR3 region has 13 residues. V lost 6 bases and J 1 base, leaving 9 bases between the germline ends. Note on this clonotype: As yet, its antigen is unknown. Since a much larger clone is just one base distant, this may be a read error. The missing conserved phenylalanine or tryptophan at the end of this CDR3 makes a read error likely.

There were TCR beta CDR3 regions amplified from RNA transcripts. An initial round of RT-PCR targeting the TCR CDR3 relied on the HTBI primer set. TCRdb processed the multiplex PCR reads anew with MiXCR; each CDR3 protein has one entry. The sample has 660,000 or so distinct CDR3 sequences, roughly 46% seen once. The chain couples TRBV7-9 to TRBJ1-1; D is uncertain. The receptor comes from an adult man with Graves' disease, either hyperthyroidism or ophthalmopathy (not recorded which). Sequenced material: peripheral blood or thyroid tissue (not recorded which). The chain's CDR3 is CASRQTENTEAFL. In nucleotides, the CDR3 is TGTGCCAGCAGACAGACGGAGAACACTGAAGCTTTCCTT.